The 19 T cell receptor beta chains below all came from one sample that was sequenced in a study of OX40 agonist ivuxolimab in advanced cancers. Using immunoSEQ multiplex PCR, the repertoire was profiled, and TCRdb retains in-frame clones only, with some absent. Of approximately 86,000 clones detected, about 82% appear once; the ten largest clones hold 6.5%. Material: CD4+ or CD8+ T cells sorted from blood, obtained in a trial of the OX40 agonist ivuxolimab. Source of these receptors: an adult with an advanced solid tumor such as melanoma, head and neck, liver or kidney cancer.

The table lists this clone with a few counts. The chain uses TRBV30 and TRBJ1-1; D is ambiguous. The CDR3 is 11 amino acids. Germline loops: CDR1 GTSNPN, CDR2 SVGIG (reference sequence). V lost 0 bases to trimming and J lost 5 bases, with 4 bases between them. The CDR3 loop is CAWSVGTEAFF. In DNA form, the CDR3 reads TGTGCCTGGAGTGTGGGAACTGAAGCTTTCTTT. Looking up the rest from reference TRBV30 and TRBJ1-1 gives the full variable domain: SQTIHQWPATLVQPVGSPLSLECTVEGTSNPNLYWYRQAAGRGLQLLFYSVGIGQISSEVPQNLSASRPQDRQFILSSKKLLLSDSGFYLCAWSVGTEAFFGQGTRLTVV.

V and J are TRBV6-6 and TRBJ2-3; tentative D call: TRBD2 (6 bases). V was pared by 6 bases and J by 8 bases, with 15 bases between. The germline V gene encodes CDR1 MNHNY and CDR2 SVGAGI (reference sequence). The CDR3 length is 13 residues. The CDR3, as DNA: TGTGCCAGCAGGACAACAACCGGGGGTACGCAGTATTTT. Protein sequence: CASRTTTGGTQYF.

CDR3 nucleotide sequence: TGTGCCAGCACCTCGACAGGGGCCACCTACGAGCAGTACTTC. Its protein is CASTSTGATYEQYF. The chain couples TRBV27 to TRBJ2-7, with 8 bases fitting TRBD1. CDR1 and CDR2 (germline): MNHEY, SMNVEV (reference sequence). The J segment lost 2 bases and the V segment lost 7 bases, leaving 7 bases of the junction unmatched. This CDR3 has 14 residues.

This rearrangement joins TRBV6-5 to TRBJ1-2; unclear D gene. Deletions cut 6 bases from V and 4 bases from J, with 15 bases between. The CDR3 has 14 residues. The V gene's germline CDR1 is MNHEY and CDR2 SVGAGI. In DNA, the CDR3 is TGTGCCAGCAGGACCGCCCCTTCATTCTATGGCTACACCTTC. It translates to CASRTAPSFYGYTF.

The V gene is TRBV2, the J gene TRBJ2-7; 9 bases line up with TRBD1. V gave up 3 bases and J gave up 10 bases; unmatched junction bases: 13. The V gene's germline CDR1 is SNHLY and CDR2 FYNNEI. The CDR3 consists of 15 residues. The CDR3 nucleotides read TGTGCCAGCAGTGAGATAGGAACAGGGGGCACCCTTCAGTACTTC. This codes for CASSEIGTGGTLQYF.

The DNA for the CDR3 is TGTGCCAGCTCACCAGGGGGTAATCAGCCCCAGCATTTT. Protein sequence: CASSPGGNQPQHF. The rearrangement uses TRBV6-6 and TRBJ1-5; the match to TRBD1 covers 7 bases. CDR3 size: 13 residues. The germline gives CDR1 MNHNY, CDR2 SVGAGI (reference sequence). Germline trimming cut 8 bases from V and 4 bases from J; bases unmatched to any gene: 5.

The chain recombines TRBV5-1 with TRBJ2-1; D remains unclear. V lost 1 base to trimming and J lost 9 bases, with 5 bases between them. The CDR3 spans 11 residues. Germline values: CDR1 SGHRS, CDR2 YFSETQ. The CDR3 sequence: CASSLSGEQFF. In DNA, the CDR3 is TGCGCCAGCAGCTTGAGTGGTGAGCAGTTCTTC.

The chain has TRBV6-6 and TRBJ2-7; D is tentatively TRBD1 or TRBD2 (5 bases each). This CDR3 is built from 15 residues. CDR1 and CDR2 from the germline V gene are MNHNY and SVGAGI (reference sequence). The V gene lost 4 bases and the J gene lost 2 bases, with 15 bases spanning the gap. The CDR3 region has the DNA TGTGCCAGCAGTTCCGGGGCCACGAGTACCTACGAGCAGTACTTC. Protein sequence: CASSSGATSTYEQYF.

This clone was picked up a small number of times. V usage is TRBV18 and J usage is TRBJ2-7, with D perhaps matching TRBD2 (5 bases). The V end lost 3 bases, the J end lost 2 bases, and 11 bases lay between the germline ends. The CDR3 consists of 14 residues. The germline V gene has CDR1 KGHSH and CDR2 LQKENI. The CDR3 DNA reads as TGTGCCAGCTCACCGGGAGATGGCCCCTACGAGCAGTACTTC. Its translation is CASSPGDGPYEQYF.

The chain carries TRBV7-2 and TRBJ2-1; 8 bases are a match to TRBD1. Germline CDR1 SGHTA, CDR2 FQGNSA. The CDR3 has 15 amino acids. The V and J ends lost 5 bases and 8 bases, in that order; junction bases with no gene match: 11. The CDR3 loop is CASSASGTGSDEQFF. CDR3 nucleotides: TGTGCCAGCAGCGCGTCCGGGACAGGTTCGGATGAGCAGTTCTTC.

V gene TRBV4-1 combines with J gene TRBJ1-2; D may be TRBD1 (5 bases). Germline-derived CDR1 and CDR2 are MGHRA and YSYEKL. The CDR3 runs 17 residues. V was trimmed by 6 bases and J by 0 bases, leaving 20 bases between them. The CDR3 DNA is TGCGCCAGCAGGACCTTTGAGGGACCCCCCACTAACTATGGCTACACCTTC. Translating gives CASRTFEGPPTNYGYTF.

This chain connects TRBV7-9 to TRBJ2-7; no clear D gene. CDR1 is SEHNR and CDR2 is FQNEAQ in the germline V gene (reference sequence). The ends were cut back, 5 bases at V and 2 bases at J, with 13 bases in the middle. The length of the CDR3 is 14 residues. The CDR3 reads CASSTRLLPYEQYF. In nucleotides, the CDR3 is TGTGCCAGCAGCACCCGACTGCTACCCTACGAGCAGTACTTC.

This sequence joins TRBV9 and TRBJ1-6, with TRBD1 matching 12 bases. V gave up 4 bases and J gave up 12 bases; unmatched junction bases: 11. The CDR3 contains 16 residues. Germline assignment: CDR1 SGDLS and CDR2 YYNGEE. Written as DNA, the CDR3 is TGTGCCAGCAGCCCCCGAGTGGGGGACAGGGGGCGACCCCTCCACTTT. This encodes CASSPRVGDRGRPLHF.

The genes are TRBV11-2 and TRBJ2-3, with no clear D. This CDR3 has 12 amino acids. Deletions cut 0 bases from V and 9 bases from J, with 7 bases between. Germline assignment: CDR1 SGHAT and CDR2 FQNNGV. CDR3 in DNA: TGTGCCAGCAGCTTAGAGGTGGGAACGCAGTATTTT. Translated, it gives CASSLEVGTQYF.

This chain connects TRBV10-2 to TRBJ1-2; a possible D gene is TRBD1 (6 bases). Germline assignment: CDR1 WSHSY and CDR2 SAAADI. CDR3 length: 13 residues. The germline V and J ends were trimmed by 5 bases and 3 bases, with 10 bases remaining between them. In DNA form, the CDR3 reads TGCGCCAGCAGTTTGGAGGGGGACTATGGCTACACCTTC. Residues: CASSLEGDYGYTF.

Judged by abundance, this clone is large. This rearrangement joins TRBV16 to TRBJ2-1; D is unclear. The germline V and J ends were trimmed by 5 bases and 5 bases, with 4 bases remaining between them. The CDR3 covers 11 residues. The germline CDR1 and CDR2 sequences are KGHSY and FQNENV. In DNA form, the CDR3 reads TGTGCCAGCAGCATGAACAATGAGCAGTTCTTC. Translating gives CASSMNNEQFF.

This clone was observed a handful of times. This chain links TRBV12-5 with TRBJ1-5; D is uncertain. The CDR3 contains 13 residues. Germline V gene data show CDR1 as LGHNT and CDR2 as FRNRAP. Trimming stripped 9 bases from V and 5 bases from J, with 14 bases between. CDR3 in amino acids: CASTDLRDQPQHF. The CDR3 DNA reads TGTGCTAGCACTGACCTGAGAGATCAGCCCCAGCATTTT.

The chain links TRBV19 to TRBJ1-5; D not certain. The V and J ends lost 3 bases and 0 bases respectively, with 15 bases between them. Germline values: CDR1 LNHDA, CDR2 SQIVND (reference sequence). The CDR3 is made up of 17 amino acids. As DNA, the CDR3 is TGTGCCAGTAGTATCTGGTATCGTAGCAATAGCAATCAGCCCCAGCATTTT. Translating gives CASSIWYRSNSNQPQHF. The full variable domain, its missing parts supplied by reference TRBV19 and TRBJ1-5, is DGGITQSPKYLFRKEGQNVTLSCEQNLNHDAMYWYRQDPGQGLRLIYYSQIVNDFQKGDIAEGYSVSREKKESFPLTVTSAQKNPTAFYLCASSIWYRSNSNQPQHFGDGTRLSIL.

The gene calls are TRBV18 and TRBJ2-6; TRBD2 might be the D (7 bases). V gave up 2 bases and J gave up 0 bases, with 14 bases separating them. The CDR3 sequence is 18 residues long. Per germline, CDR1 KGHSH and CDR2 LQKENI. The DNA for the CDR3 is TGTGCCAGCTCACCATTGGCGGGGGCCAACTCTGGGGCCAACGTCCTGACTTTC. Protein: CASSPLAGANSGANVLTF.